Presented here are 20 T cell receptor beta chains from one specimen sequenced in a study of cytomegalovirus exposure and HLA in healthy donors. Measured with immunoSEQ multiplex PCR; TCRdb has only the in-frame clones, and not every one. The sample includes approximately 200,000 clones, 80% to 90% of them seen just once. Sequencing input: PBMCs. The receptors stem from a woman aged 18 to 35 in good health and CMV-seronegative.

This clone has only one observation. The chain employs TRBV4-1 and TRBJ2-7; 10 bases map to TRBD2. The CDR3 loop spans 16 amino acids. V shed 0 bases, J shed 7 bases, and the junction held 9 bases outside the gene matches. Germline V gene lookup returns CDR1 MGHRA and CDR2 YSYEKL. The CDR3 DNA reads as TGCGCCAGCAGCCAAGAATTAACTAGCGGGAATAGGGAGCAGTACTTC. It encodes CASSQELTSGNREQYF.

DNA for the CDR3: TGCAGCGTTGAGACGGGAGCCCCCGGAGATACGCAGTATTTT. Protein: CSVETGAPGDTQYF. The chain employs TRBV29-1 and TRBJ2-3; possibly TRBD2 for D (6 bases). V lost 3 bases and J 5 bases, leaving 15 bases between the germline ends. The CDR3 loop spans 14 amino acids. Looked up from germline, CDR1 is SQVTM and CDR2 is ANQGSEA.

The V gene is TRBV7-2, the J gene TRBJ2-7; weak D call: TRBD1 (6 bases). Germline V lookup: CDR1 SGHTA, CDR2 FQGNSA. Trimming left V 5 bases short and J 3 bases short, with 17 bases between. The CDR3 covers 15 residues. The CDR3 sequence: CASSPRGRDNYEQYF. The CDR3 nucleotides are TGTGCCAGCAGCCCCAGGGGCCGAGATAACTACGAGCAGTACTTC.

With regard to this clone: This CDR3 is also generated by other DNA sequences in the sample. The chain carries TRBV5-6 and TRBJ1-2, with D perhaps TRBD1 (6 bases). Per germline, CDR1 SGHDT and CDR2 YYEEEE. Trimming cost V 0 bases and J 4 bases, with 7 bases left between them. The CDR3 runs 13 residues. CDR3 bases: TGTGCCAGCAGCTTGGACAGGGCCTATGGCTACACCTTC. Translating gives CASSLDRAYGYTF.

This clone was observed once. The chain links TRBV13 to TRBJ2-1; 10 bases fit TRBD2. The CDR3 is made up of 15 amino acids. Losses at the gene ends were 5 bases for V and 8 bases for J; bases not matched to a gene: 9. Germline V gene data show CDR1 as PRHDT and CDR2 as FYEKMQ (reference sequence). The CDR3 sequence is CASSRGTSARYEQFF. CDR3 sequence (DNA): TGTGCCAGCAGCCGCGGGACTAGCGCGCGCTATGAGCAGTTCTTC.

This chain connects TRBV10-3 to TRBJ2-1; tentative D call: TRBD2 (6 bases). V gave up 0 bases and J gave up 4 bases, with 16 bases separating them. The CDR3 is made up of 17 amino acids. Per the germline V gene, CDR1 is ENHRY and CDR2 is SYGVKD. CDR3 in amino acids: CAISESPPKEGYNEQFF. CDR3 DNA: TGTGCCATCAGTGAGTCGCCCCCCAAGGAGGGATACAATGAGCAGTTCTTC.

J is TRBJ1-1 and V is TRBV6-1; 10 positions agree with TRBD1. The germline gives CDR1 MNHNS, CDR2 SASEGT. The CDR3 has 13 residues. The ends lost 9 bases at V and 4 bases at J; junction bases unmatched: 5. CDR3 sequence (DNA): TGTGCCAGTAAAGACAGGGGGCGCACTGAAGCTTTCTTT. Protein: CASKDRGRTEAFF.

The chain couples TRBV7-9 to TRBJ1-5, with D perhaps TRBD1 (5 bases). Trimming pared 1 base from V and 7 bases from J, leaving 8 bases between. Germline loops: CDR1 SEHNR, CDR2 FQNEAQ (reference sequence). This CDR3 has 13 amino acids. CDR3 sequence reads: CASSLGTGQPQHF. Written as DNA, the CDR3 is TGTGCCAGCAGCTTAGGTACAGGCCAGCCCCAGCATTTT.

The rearrangement joins TRBV30 to TRBJ2-5, with D hard to call. V was pared by 4 bases and J by 2 bases, with 20 bases between. The CDR3 totals 16 residues. Germline V gives CDR1 GTSNPN, CDR2 SVGIG (reference sequence). This CDR3 reads CAWNSGLTPRQETQYF. DNA for the CDR3: TGTGCCTGGAATTCAGGCCTAACTCCCCGGCAAGAGACCCAGTACTTC.

The chain carries TRBV9 and TRBJ1-3; the D is unclear. The germline CDR1 and CDR2 sequences are SGDLS and YYNGEE. Trimming cost V 3 bases and J 0 bases, with 4 bases left between them. The CDR3 length is 13 residues. The CDR3 reads CASSASSGNTIYF. The CDR3 bases are TGTGCCAGCAGCGCCAGCTCTGGAAACACCATATATTTT.

The genes are TRBV7-2 and TRBJ2-1; possibly TRBD2 for D (5 bases). The V end was cut by 5 bases, the J end by 7 bases, with 15 bases between. The CDR3 contains 14 residues. From germline, CDR1 is SGHTA and CDR2 FQGNSA. The CDR3 here is CASSPERDNNEQFF. The CDR3, as DNA: TGTGCCAGCAGCCCAGAACGGGATAATAATGAGCAGTTCTTC. Using reference TRBV7-2 and TRBJ2-1 for the parts outside the CDR3, the full variable domain is GAGVSQSPSNKVTEKGKDVELRCDPISGHTALYWYRQSLGQGLEFLIYFQGNSAPDKSGLPSDRFSAERTGGSVSTLTIQRTQQEDSAVYLCASSPERDNNEQFFGPGTRLTVL.

This chain uses TRBV6-1 with TRBJ2-1; perhaps TRBD2 as D (6 bases). CDR1 is MNHNS, CDR2 SASEGT, per germline. This CDR3 contains 18 residues. Trimming shortened V by 4 bases and J by 10 bases, and 29 bases separated the two germline ends. CDR3 DNA sequence: TGTGCCAGCAGTGCTCCGGCCGTCGGGACTGGGCGTGTTAGAGAGCAGTTCTTC. Its protein product is CASSAPAVGTGRVREQFF.

The CDR3 bases are TGCAGCGGGAGGACAGTCAACACCGGGGAGCTGTTTTTT. Translation: CSGRTVNTGELFF. This chain joins TRBV29-1 and TRBJ2-2; TRBD1 might be the D (6 bases). The CDR3 has 13 residues. Between the trimmed V and J ends, which lost 7 bases and 2 bases, there was a span of 11 bases. Germline loops: CDR1 SQVTM, CDR2 ANQGSEA.

This clone came up once. The chain has TRBV27 and TRBJ1-1, with 9 bases fitting TRBD1. V trimming: 0 bases; J trimming: 5 bases; junction bases outside the gene matches: 19. CDR3 length: 20 amino acids. Looked up from germline, CDR1 is MNHEY and CDR2 is SMNVEV (reference sequence). CDR3 DNA: TGTGCCAGCAGTTTATCTCAGAGACGGCTACTTACAGGGGGCAGGACTGAAGCTTTCTTT. This encodes CASSLSQRRLLTGGRTEAFF.

This chain joins TRBV7-8 and TRBJ1-1; 9 bases are shared with TRBD1. The V gene's germline CDR1 is SGHVS and CDR2 FQNEAQ. With 5 bases clipped from V and 8 bases from J, the junction kept 12 bases outside the gene matches. This CDR3 is 15 amino acids long. The CDR3 DNA reads TGTGCCAGCAGCCTAGGGACAGGGTGGGACCTAGAAGCTTTCTTT. It codes for CASSLGTGWDLEAFF.

The V call is TRBV11-2, the J call TRBJ2-5; 10 nucleotides line up with TRBD1. The CDR3 has 13 amino acids. Losses at the gene ends were 5 bases for V and 5 bases for J; bases not matched to a gene: 2. Germline-derived CDR1 and CDR2 are SGHAT and FQNNGV. The CDR3 here is CASSGTGVETQYF. For the CDR3, the DNA is TGTGCCAGCAGCGGGACAGGGGTGGAGACCCAGTACTTC.

The J gene is TRBJ2-7, the V gene TRBV7-8; 7 nucleotides align to TRBD1. CDR1 SGHVS and CDR2 FQNEAQ come from the germline V gene. The V gene end was trimmed by 5 bases and the J gene end by 5 bases; junction bases not matched to a gene: 6. This CDR3 has 13 amino acids. DNA for the CDR3: TGTGCCAGCAGCCGTAGACAGGGCAACGAGCAGTACTTC. Its translation: CASSRRQGNEQYF.

J is TRBJ1-3 and V is TRBV9; D gene ambiguous. Deletions cut 0 bases from V and 0 bases from J, with 10 bases between. This CDR3 has 16 residues. Germline loops: CDR1 SGDLS, CDR2 YYNGEE. CDR3 sequence reads: CASSVDPLSSGNTIYF. CDR3 in DNA: TGTGCCAGCAGCGTAGATCCGCTAAGCTCTGGAAACACCATATATTTT.

The chain recombines TRBV7-9 with TRBJ2-2, with 11 nucleotides matching TRBD2. In germline, CDR1 is SEHNR, CDR2 FQNEAQ (reference sequence). The junction had 4 bases not matched to a gene; V was cut back by 1 base and J by 6 bases. CDR3 size: 16 residues. The CDR3 DNA sequence: TGTGCCAGCAGCTTAGGACTAGCGGGACCTTCCGGGGAGCTGTTTTTT. It encodes CASSLGLAGPSGELFF.

This chain joins TRBV5-1 and TRBJ2-7, with D maybe TRBD1 (6 bases). Looked up from germline, CDR1 is SGHRS and CDR2 is YFSETQ. This CDR3 is built from 16 residues. V lost 0 bases and J 3 bases, leaving 16 bases between the germline ends. This CDR3 is CASSLGTGRGHYEQYF. The CDR3 DNA sequence: TGCGCCAGCAGCTTGGGGACCGGCAGGGGCCACTACGAGCAGTACTTC.